This T cell receptor beta chain derives from a study of OX40 agonist ivuxolimab in advanced cancers. Findings of the study overall: In general, CD8+ T cells held more expanded clones than CD4+ did, on average.

Trimming shortened V by 2 bases and J by 2 bases, and 7 bases separated the two germline ends. This CDR3 is built from 14 residues. Germline lookup yields CDR1 SGHTA and CDR2 FQGNSA. Method: immunoSEQ multiplex PCR; TCRdb's copy keeps in-frame clones and lacks some. The sample has 77,000 or so clones; around nine tenths are singletons. Details on this clone: The antigen remains unidentified.

The specimen comprised CD4+ or CD8+ T cells sorted from blood, sampled in a trial of the OX40 agonist ivuxolimab. This chain joins TRBV7-2 and TRBJ1-3; no reliable D call. The origin of this receptor is an adult with an advanced solid tumor such as melanoma, head and neck, liver or kidney cancer. Here the CDR3 reads CASSLRGTGNTIYF. CDR3 DNA sequence: TGTGCCAGCAGCTTAAGAGGAACTGGAAACACCATATATTTT.